The clone carrying this T cell receptor (beta chain) was counted a single time. Produced via immunoSEQ multiplex PCR; TCRdb's table is partial and in-frame only. The sample lists just over 50,000 clones, approximately 94% seen once, with about 0.56% in the top ten. V was pared by 3 bases and J by 6 bases, with 2 bases of the junction left unmatched. The CDR3 loop spans 14 amino acids. The germline gives CDR1 SGHVS, CDR2 FQNEAQ. The sample is drawn from a study of T cell changes during pregnancy in multiple sclerosis. The source is a female donor with multiple sclerosis, enrolled in a pregnancy study. This chain links TRBV7-8 with TRBJ1-6; 7 bases fit TRBD1. The input for sequencing was CD4+ T cells from peripheral blood mononuclear cells, taken in the second trimester of pregnancy. The CDR3 loop is CASSLGQPNSPLHF. The DNA of the CDR3 is TGTGCCAGCAGCTTGGGACAGCCTAATTCACCCCTCCACTTT. Drawing the rest from reference TRBV7-8 and TRBJ1-6, the complete variable domain is GAGVSQSPRYKVAKRGQDVALRCDPISGHVSLFWYQQALGQGPEFLTYFQNEAQLDKSGLPSDRFFAERPEGSVSTLKIQRTQQEDSAVYLCASSLGQPNSPLHFGNGTRLTVT.